The 15 T cell receptor beta chains reported below all come from one sample, sequenced in a study of shared clonotypes between healthy human individuals. Some clones are missing from TCRdb's copy, which holds only in-frame ones; the method was immunoSEQ multiplex PCR. The table lists about 1 million clones, about 80% of them singletons. The sequenced material came from memory CD4+ T cells sorted from blood. Subset reported: CD45RA-negative fraction. The receptors originated from a man between 18 and 35 years old in good health.

This sequence joins TRBV11-2 and TRBJ2-5; 10 nucleotides agree with TRBD2. From germline, CDR1 is SGHAT and CDR2 FQNNGV. The CDR3 is made up of 16 amino acids. Germline trimming cut 4 bases from V and 0 bases from J; bases unmatched to any gene: 5. CDR3 amino acids: CASSSGSGGHQETQYF. Written as DNA, the CDR3 is TGTGCCAGCAGCTCTGGTAGCGGGGGGCACCAAGAGACCCAGTACTTC. Full variable domain (outside the CDR3, taken from reference TRBV11-2 and TRBJ2-5): EAGVAQSPRYKIIEKRQSVAFWCNPISGHATLYWYQQILGQGPKLLIQFQNNGVVDDSQLPKDRFSAERLKGVDSTLKIQPAKLEDSAVYLCASSSGSGGHQETQYFGPGTRLLVL.

This clone occurred once. The chain uses TRBV19 and TRBJ2-2; TRBD2 might be the D (6 bases). Trimming left V 10 bases short and J 1 base short, with 13 bases between. Germline V gene data show CDR1 as LNHDA and CDR2 as SQIVND (reference sequence). The CDR3 sequence is 14 residues long. CDR3 protein: CATAPEGNTGELFF. The CDR3 DNA reads as TGTGCCACTGCGCCGGAGGGGAACACCGGGGAGCTGTTTTTT.

This chain uses TRBV7-9 with TRBJ1-1, with 10 positions matching TRBD1. V shed 5 bases, J shed 7 bases, and the junction held 7 bases outside the gene matches. Germline V lookup: CDR1 SEHNR, CDR2 FQNEAQ (reference sequence). This CDR3 is 14 amino acids long. In nucleotides, the CDR3 is TGTGCCAGCAGCCGGTTGGGGACAGGGGTTGAAGCTTTCTTT. Translation gives CASSRLGTGVEAFF. Combining the CDR3 with reference TRBV7-9 and TRBJ1-1 gives the whole variable domain DTGVSQNPRHKITKRGQNVTFRCDPISEHNRLYWYRQTLGQGPEFLTYFQNEAQLEKSRLLSDRFSAERPKGSFSTLEIQRTEQGDSAMYLCASSRLGTGVEAFFGQGTRLTVV.

As to this clone: One junction end disagrees with the germline gene, perhaps due to a read error. This chain connects TRBV7-7 to TRBJ2-5; 7 bases are shared with TRBD2. This CDR3 is built from 13 residues. The germline CDR1 and CDR2 sequences are SSHAT and FNYEAQ (reference sequence). CDR3 coding DNA: TGTGCTAGCAGCTTCGGACTAGAAGAGACCCAGTACTTC. It codes for CASSFGLEETQYF.

V is TRBV27 and J is TRBJ1-6; D is uncertain. CDR1 is MNHEY and CDR2 is SMNVEV in the germline V gene (reference sequence). This CDR3 is built from 16 residues. Between the trimmed V and J ends, which lost 6 bases and 5 bases, there was a span of 17 bases. The CDR3: CASSRREPRNNSPLHF. In DNA form, the CDR3 reads TGTGCCAGCAGCCGCCGTGAGCCCCGAAATAATTCACCCCTCCACTTT.

The gene calls are TRBV6-6 and TRBJ1-6; TRBD1 matches at 7 bases. Per the germline V gene, CDR1 is MNHNY and CDR2 is SVGAGI (reference sequence). V lost 2 bases and J lost 10; bases outside the gene matches: 2. The CDR3 loop spans 13 amino acids. CDR3 DNA: TGTGCCAGCAGTTACACAGGGGACTCACCCCTCCACTTT. It encodes CASSYTGDSPLHF.

This clone was seen a handful of times. The chain is built from TRBV9 and TRBJ2-2, with 10 nucleotides matching TRBD2. Germline V gene data show CDR1 as SGDLS and CDR2 as YYNGEE. V lost 8 bases, J lost 6 bases, and 10 bases stayed unmatched. The length of the CDR3 is 15 residues. CDR3 sequence reads: CASLAGGSSSGELFF. The CDR3, as DNA: TGTGCCAGTTTAGCGGGGGGATCAAGTTCCGGGGAGCTGTTTTTT.

As to this clone: The sample holds other DNA sequences that translate to the same CDR3. This sequence joins TRBV19 and TRBJ2-3, with a possible D match to TRBD2 (5 bases). This CDR3 is built from 11 residues. V was shortened by 6 bases and J by 6 bases, with 7 bases between the two germline ends. Germline V gene sequence: CDR1 LNHDA, CDR2 SQIVND (reference sequence). The CDR3 here is CASRRGDTQYF. Here the CDR3 DNA reads TGTGCCAGTAGGAGAGGGGATACGCAGTATTTT.

This rearrangement joins TRBV28 to TRBJ1-2; D is undetermined. This CDR3 has 13 amino acids. Between the trimmed V and J ends, which lost 8 bases and 10 bases, there was a span of 20 bases. Germline V gene lookup returns CDR1 MDHEN and CDR2 SYDVKM. CDR3 sequence reads: CASGWTEPLFYTF. In nucleotides, the CDR3 is TGTGCCAGCGGCTGGACGGAGCCTTTATTCTACACCTTC.

CDR3 loop: CASSRRNEQYF. In nucleotides, the CDR3 is TGTGCCAGCAGTCGCAGAAACGAGCAGTACTTC. This chain uses TRBV27 with TRBJ2-7; unclear D gene. The germline V and J ends were trimmed by 5 bases and 5 bases, with 7 bases remaining between them. The CDR3 has 11 amino acids. Germline V CDR1 and CDR2: MNHEY, SMNVEV (reference sequence).

This clone was recorded only once. The gene calls are TRBV25-1 and TRBJ1-4; D is ambiguous. Germline lookup yields CDR1 MGHDK and CDR2 SYGVNS. The V and J ends lost 4 bases and 7 bases respectively, with 10 bases between them. The length of the CDR3 is 13 residues. The CDR3 loop is CASSGIAREKLFF. DNA of the CDR3: TGTGCCAGCAGTGGAATAGCCCGTGAAAAACTGTTTTTT.

The chain employs TRBV11-2 and TRBJ2-2, with 7 bases aligning to TRBD1. Germline V lookup: CDR1 SGHAT, CDR2 FQNNGV. The CDR3 totals 15 residues. Unmatched junction bases numbered 4, after V lost 2 bases and J lost 4 bases. CDR3 DNA sequence: TGTGCCAGCAGCTTACTCCCAGGGGGCACCGGGGAGCTGTTTTTT. Its protein product is CASSLLPGGTGELFF. The full variable domain, completed using reference TRBV11-2 and TRBJ2-2, is EAGVAQSPRYKIIEKRQSVAFWCNPISGHATLYWYQQILGQGPKLLIQFQNNGVVDDSQLPKDRFSAERLKGVDSTLKIQPAKLEDSAVYLCASSLLPGGTGELFFGEGSRLTVL.

A word on this clone: Other DNA variants within this sample encode the same CDR3. The chain combines TRBV6-6 with TRBJ2-5; D is unresolved. Germline V gene lookup returns CDR1 MNHNY and CDR2 SVGAGI (reference sequence). V shed 5 bases and J shed 1 base, with 2 bases lying between them. The CDR3 extends over 11 amino acids. CDR3 protein: CASSPQETQYF. CDR3 coding DNA: TGTGCCAGCAGTCCCCAAGAGACCCAGTACTTC.

V and J are TRBV29-1 and TRBJ2-7; TRBD2 might be the D (5 bases). Per germline, CDR1 SQVTM and CDR2 ANQGSEA. This CDR3 spans 15 amino acids. Trimming cost V 1 base and J 0 bases, with 13 bases left between them. The CDR3 DNA is TGCAGCGTTGAAGGTACGGGGAAAACCTCCTACGAGCAGTACTTC. Translation: CSVEGTGKTSYEQYF.

The gene calls are TRBV7-2 and TRBJ2-4; 12 bases are a match to TRBD2. CDR1 and CDR2 from the germline V gene are SGHTA and FQGNSA. CDR3 length: 16 amino acids. With 5 bases clipped from V and 5 bases from J, the junction kept 7 bases outside the gene matches. DNA of the CDR3: TGTGCCAGCAGCCTCAGACTAGCGGGAGACCAAAACATTCAGTACTTC. This translates into CASSLRLAGDQNIQYF.